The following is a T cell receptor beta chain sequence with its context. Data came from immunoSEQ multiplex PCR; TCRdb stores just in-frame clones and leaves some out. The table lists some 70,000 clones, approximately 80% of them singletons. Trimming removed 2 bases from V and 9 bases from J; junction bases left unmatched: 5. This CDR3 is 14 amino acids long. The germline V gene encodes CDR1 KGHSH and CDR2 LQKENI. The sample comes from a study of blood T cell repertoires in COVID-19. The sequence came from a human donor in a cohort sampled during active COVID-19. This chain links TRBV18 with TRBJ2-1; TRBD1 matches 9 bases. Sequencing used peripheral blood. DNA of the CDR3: TGTGCCAGCTCACCAGGACAGGGGCGGGGTGAGCAGTTCTTC. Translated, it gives CASSPGQGRGEQFF.